This record concerns one T cell receptor beta chain sequence. This specimen belongs to a study of blood T cell repertoires in COVID-19. CDR3 length equals 13 residues. Per germline, CDR1 SGDLS and CDR2 YYNGEE. Trimming shortened V by 3 bases and J by 10 bases, and 11 bases separated the two germline ends. The protocol was immunoSEQ multiplex PCR, while the TCRdb copy is restricted to in-frame clones and leaves out a portion. The top ten clones hold over 9.5% of a sample with roughly 200,000 clones, roughly 80% of them seen once. The rearrangement links TRBV9 to TRBJ1-6, with unresolved D. Sequenced input: PBMCs or T cells enriched from blood (not recorded which). The source of this sequence is a man between 40 and 49 years old who had recovered from COVID-19. This chain's CDR3 is CASSEVEDSPLHF. The DNA of the CDR3 is TGTGCCAGCAGCGAGGTGGAGGACTCACCCCTCCACTTT.